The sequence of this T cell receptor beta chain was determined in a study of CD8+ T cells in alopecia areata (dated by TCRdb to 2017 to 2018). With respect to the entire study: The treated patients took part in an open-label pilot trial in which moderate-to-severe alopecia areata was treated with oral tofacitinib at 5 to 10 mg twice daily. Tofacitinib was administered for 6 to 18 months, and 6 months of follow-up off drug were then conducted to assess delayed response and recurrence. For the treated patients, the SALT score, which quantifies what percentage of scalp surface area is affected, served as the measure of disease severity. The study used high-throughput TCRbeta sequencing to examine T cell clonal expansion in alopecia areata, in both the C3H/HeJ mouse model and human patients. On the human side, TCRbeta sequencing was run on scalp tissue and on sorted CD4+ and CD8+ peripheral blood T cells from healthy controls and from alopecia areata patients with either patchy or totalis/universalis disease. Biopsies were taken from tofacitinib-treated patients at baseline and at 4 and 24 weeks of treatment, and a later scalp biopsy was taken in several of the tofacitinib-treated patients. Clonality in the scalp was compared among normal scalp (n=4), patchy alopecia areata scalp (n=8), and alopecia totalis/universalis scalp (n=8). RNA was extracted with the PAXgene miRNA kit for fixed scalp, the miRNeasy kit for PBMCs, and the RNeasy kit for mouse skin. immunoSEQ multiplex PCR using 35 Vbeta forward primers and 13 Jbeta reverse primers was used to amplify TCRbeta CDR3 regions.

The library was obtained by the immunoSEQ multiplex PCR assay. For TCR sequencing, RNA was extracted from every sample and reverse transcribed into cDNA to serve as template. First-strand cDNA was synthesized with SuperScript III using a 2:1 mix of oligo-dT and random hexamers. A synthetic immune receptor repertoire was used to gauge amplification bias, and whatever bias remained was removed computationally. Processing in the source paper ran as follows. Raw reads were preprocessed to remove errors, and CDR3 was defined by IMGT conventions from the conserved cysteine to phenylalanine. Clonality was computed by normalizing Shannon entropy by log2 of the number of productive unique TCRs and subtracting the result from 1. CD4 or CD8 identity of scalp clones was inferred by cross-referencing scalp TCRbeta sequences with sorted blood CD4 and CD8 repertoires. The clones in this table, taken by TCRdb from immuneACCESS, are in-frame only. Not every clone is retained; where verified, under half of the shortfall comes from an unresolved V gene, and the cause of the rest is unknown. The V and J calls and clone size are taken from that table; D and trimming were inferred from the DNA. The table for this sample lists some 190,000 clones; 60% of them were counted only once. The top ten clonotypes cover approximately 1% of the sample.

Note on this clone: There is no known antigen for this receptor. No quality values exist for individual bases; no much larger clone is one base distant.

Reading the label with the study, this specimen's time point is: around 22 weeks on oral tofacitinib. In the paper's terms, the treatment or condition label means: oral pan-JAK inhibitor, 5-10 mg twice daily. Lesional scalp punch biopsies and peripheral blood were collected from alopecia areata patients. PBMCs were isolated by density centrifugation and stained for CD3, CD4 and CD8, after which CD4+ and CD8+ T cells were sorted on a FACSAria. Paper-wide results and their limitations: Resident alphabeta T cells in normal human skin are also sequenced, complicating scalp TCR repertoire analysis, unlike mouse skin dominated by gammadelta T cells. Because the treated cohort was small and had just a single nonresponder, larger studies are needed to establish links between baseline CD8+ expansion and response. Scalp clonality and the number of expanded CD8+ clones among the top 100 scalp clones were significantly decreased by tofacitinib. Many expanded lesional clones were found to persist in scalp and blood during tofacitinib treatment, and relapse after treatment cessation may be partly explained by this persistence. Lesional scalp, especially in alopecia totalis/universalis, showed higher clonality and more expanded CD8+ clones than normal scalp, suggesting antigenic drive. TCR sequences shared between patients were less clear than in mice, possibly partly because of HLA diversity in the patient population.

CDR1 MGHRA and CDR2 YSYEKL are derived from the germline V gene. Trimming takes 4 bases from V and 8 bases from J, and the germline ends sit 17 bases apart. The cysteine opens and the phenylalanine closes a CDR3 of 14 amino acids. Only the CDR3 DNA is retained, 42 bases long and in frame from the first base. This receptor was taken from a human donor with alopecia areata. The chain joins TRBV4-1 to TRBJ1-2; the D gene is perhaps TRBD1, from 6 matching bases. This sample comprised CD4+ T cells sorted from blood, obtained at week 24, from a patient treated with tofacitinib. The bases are TGCGCCAGCAGCCCGCTTTACAGGGAGGGAGGCTACACCTTC. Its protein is CASSPLYREGGYTF.